Presented here are 18 T cell receptor beta chains from one specimen sequenced in a study of T cell repertoires in cytomegalovirus infection. TCRdb re-derived calls from the reads in MiXCR, one entry per CDR3 protein. Seen here are about 250,000 distinct CDR3 sequences, approximately 7% observed once, and the top ten hold under 7.5%. Sequencing used PBMCs. The receptors originated from a human donor in good health (CMV status not recorded). Some clones in this sample may be carry-over from other donors' samples.

This clonotype was detected ten times or more. The chain carries TRBV7-2 and TRBJ2-1, with D maybe TRBD1 (6 bases). This CDR3 comprises 15 residues. Germline assignment: CDR1 SGHTA and CDR2 FQGNSA. With 3 bases removed from V and 2 bases from J, the gap between germline ends came to 11 bases. The CDR3 loop is CASSFGTGPYNEQFF. The DNA of the CDR3 is TGTGCCAGCAGCTTTGGAACAGGGCCCTACAATGAGCAGTTCTTC.

At least ten counts were recorded for this clonotype. The chain joins TRBV29-1 to TRBJ1-1; 7 bases align to TRBD1. Looked up from germline, CDR1 is SQVTM and CDR2 is ANQGSEA. The CDR3 extends over 14 amino acids. V gave up 5 bases and J gave up 7 bases; unmatched junction bases: 13. In DNA, the CDR3 is TGCAGCGTTCAGCTCGGGACAGTGGGAAATGAAGCTTTCTTT. Translating it yields CSVQLGTVGNEAFF.

In its sample, this clonotype was seen many times. The rearrangement links TRBV2 to TRBJ2-7, with 10 bases aligning to TRBD1. The CDR3 sequence is 14 residues long. V was clipped by 3 bases and J by 6 bases; unmatched bases: 5. CDR1 SNHLY and CDR2 FYNNEI come from the germline V gene. The CDR3 bases are TGTGCCAGCAGTGATGGGACAGGGGTTGGCGAGCAGTACTTC. Encoded protein: CASSDGTGVGEQYF.

This clonotype was detected ten times or more. The rearrangement joins TRBV7-8 to TRBJ1-2; 10 bases match TRBD1. In germline, CDR1 is SGHVS, CDR2 FQNEAQ. V trimming: 5 bases; J trimming: 0 bases; junction bases outside the gene matches: 6. The CDR3 spans 16 residues. The CDR3, as DNA: TGTGCCAGCAGCCCCGGGACAGGGGACGCTAACTATGGCTACACCTTC. Translation: CASSPGTGDANYGYTF.

The chain combines TRBV12-3 or TRBV12-4 with TRBJ1-2; 8 bases agree with TRBD1. V was clipped by 8 bases and J by 8 bases; unmatched bases: 4. The CDR3 length is 11 residues. CDR3 loop: CASGQGGGYTF. CDR3 DNA sequence: TGTGCCAGCGGACAGGGCGGGGGCTACACCTTC.

This clonotype has only a few counts. The chain carries TRBV2 and TRBJ1-1, with 8 bases identical to TRBD1. The CDR3 is 13 amino acids. With V trimmed by 10 bases and J by 1 base, 5 bases remained unmatched. Per germline, CDR1 SNHLY and CDR2 FYNNEI. The CDR3 spells CATSGTGNTEAFF. CDR3 nucleotide sequence: TGTGCCACCTCCGGGACAGGGAACACTGAAGCTTTCTTT.

The table lists this clonotype with many counts. The rearrangement uses TRBV2 and TRBJ1-1; D is ambiguous. CDR3 size: 15 residues. The germline gives CDR1 SNHLY, CDR2 FYNNEI. Trimming removed 7 bases from V and 1 base from J, with 16 bases in between. The CDR3 nucleotides are TGTGCCAGCACCCACCCCGGGCAAACGAACACTGAAGCTTTCTTT. This codes for CASTHPGQTNTEAFF.

This clonotype was seen many times. The chain carries TRBV28 and TRBJ2-5, with D tentatively TRBD2 (5 bases). Trimming cost V 7 bases and J 5 bases, with 14 bases left between them. This CDR3 has 13 amino acids. Germline loops: CDR1 MDHEN, CDR2 SYDVKM. The DNA of the CDR3 is TGTGCCAGCACCCTAGAGGGTTGGGAGACCCAGTACTTC. It translates to CASTLEGWETQYF.

This clonotype was seen a handful of times. The J gene is TRBJ2-6, the V gene TRBV28, with D possibly matching TRBD1 (6 bases). V was pared by 4 bases and J by 2 bases, with 12 bases between. The CDR3 covers 16 residues. Germline V lookup: CDR1 MDHEN, CDR2 SYDVKM. The CDR3 DNA sequence: TGTGCCAGCAGTTCCCCACAGGGCCCTGGGGCCAACGTCCTGACTTTC. This translates into CASSSPQGPGANVLTF.

This clonotype showed up many times. The V and J genes are TRBV7-2 and TRBJ2-3; weak D call: TRBD2 (5 bases). The V end lost 5 bases, the J end lost 3 bases, and 12 bases lay between the germline ends. Germline assignment: CDR1 SGHTA and CDR2 FQGNSA. The CDR3 extends over 14 amino acids. The CDR3 DNA is TGTGCCAGCAGCCTCGAGGAGGCTACAGATACGCAGTATTTT. It translates to CASSLEEATDTQYF.

A word on this clonotype: The CDR3 does not close with the conserved phenylalanine or tryptophan, likely indicating a read error. It is unclear where the CDR3 begins or ends on the DNA, so no DNA is shown, and the CDR3 is as TCRdb lists it. The V and J genes are TRBV7-6 and TRBJ2-4; no check of the table's D call, TRBD2, against the DNA was made. CDR1 and CDR2 (germline): SGHVS, FNYEAQ. The CDR3 extends over 8 residues, inclusive of both ends. The chain's CDR3 is CASSRREV.

The chain has TRBV6-5 and TRBJ2-7, with D maybe TRBD2 (6 bases). CDR1 is MNHEY and CDR2 is SVGAGI in the germline V gene. Between the trimmed V and J ends, which lost 3 bases and 1 base, there was a span of 10 bases. This CDR3 is 14 amino acids long. The CDR3 sequence is CASSYKGLSYEQYF. CDR3 sequence (DNA): TGTGCCAGCAGTTATAAGGGACTTTCCTACGAGCAGTACTTC.

This clonotype was recorded many times. The V gene is TRBV6-2 or TRBV6-3, the J gene TRBJ2-7, with 8 bases matching TRBD2. The CDR3 is 13 residues long. The junction had 4 bases not matched to a gene; V was cut back by 7 bases and J by 2 bases. Germline V CDR1 and CDR2: MNHEY, SVGEGT. The CDR3: CASTLAGTYEQYF. The CDR3, as DNA: TGTGCCAGCACCTTAGCGGGAACCTACGAGCAGTACTTC.

The chain links TRBV6-2 or TRBV6-3 to TRBJ2-7; D gene unclear. The V and J ends lost 8 bases and 4 bases respectively, with 9 bases between them. The CDR3 sequence is 11 residues long. Per the germline V gene, CDR1 is MNHEY and CDR2 is SVGEGT. Here the CDR3 DNA reads TGTGCCAGCGGGGATTTTTACGAGCAGTACTTC. It is translated as CASGDFYEQYF.

This clonotype has a handful of counts. J is TRBJ1-5 and V is TRBV6-5; no reliable D call. V gave up 4 bases and J gave up 6 bases, with 10 bases separating them. Germline CDR1 reads MNHEY; CDR2 reads SVGAGI. The length of the CDR3 is 13 residues. The CDR3 is CASSSFVGQPQHF. The CDR3 DNA sequence: TGTGCCAGCAGTTCCTTTGTGGGTCAGCCCCAGCATTTT.

This clonotype was recorded many times. This CDR3 reads CAWSPGQRGQPQHF. The DNA of the CDR3 is TGTGCCTGGAGCCCCGGACAAAGGGGACAGCCCCAGCATTTT. The V call is TRBV30, the J call TRBJ1-5, with a possible D match to TRBD1 (5 bases). The CDR3 extends over 14 amino acids. From germline, CDR1 is GTSNPN and CDR2 SVGIG (reference sequence). V lost 3 bases and J 7 bases, leaving 16 bases between the germline ends.

The sample holds many counts of this clonotype. The chain uses TRBV4-2 and TRBJ1-1; tentative D call: TRBD1 (6 bases). This CDR3 is built from 16 residues. Trimming shortened V by 5 bases and J by 3 bases, and 19 bases separated the two germline ends. From germline, CDR1 is LGHNA and CDR2 YNFKEQ. CDR3 DNA sequence: TGTGCCAGCAGCGCGGGGGCAGGGTTTGGATACACTGAAGCTTTCTTT. Translation gives CASSAGAGFGYTEAFF.

Many counts were recorded for this clonotype. The chain recombines TRBV7-2 with TRBJ1-6; TRBD1 might be the D (6 bases). The germline V and J ends were trimmed by 5 bases and 5 bases, with 13 bases remaining between them. In germline, CDR1 is SGHTA, CDR2 FQGNSA. CDR3 size: 15 residues. The CDR3 DNA sequence: TGTGCCAGCAGCCCCGGGGCAGGGGATAATTCACCCCTCCACTTT. Translation: CASSPGAGDNSPLHF.